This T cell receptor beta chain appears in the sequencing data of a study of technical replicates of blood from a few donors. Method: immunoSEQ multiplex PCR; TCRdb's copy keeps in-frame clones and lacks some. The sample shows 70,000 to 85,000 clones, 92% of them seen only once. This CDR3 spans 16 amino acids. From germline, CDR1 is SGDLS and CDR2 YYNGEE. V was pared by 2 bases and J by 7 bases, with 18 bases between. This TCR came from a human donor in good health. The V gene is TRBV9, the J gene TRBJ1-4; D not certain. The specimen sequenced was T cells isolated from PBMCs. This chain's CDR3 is CASSVSGGEVLEKLFF. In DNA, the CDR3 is TGTGCCAGCAGCGTTTCGGGTGGCGAGGTCCTTGAAAAACTGTTTTTT.